The 10 T cell receptor beta chains presented below share a single source sample, sequenced in a study of early T cells in non-severe SARS-CoV-2 infection. Via MiXCR, TCRdb re-called the 5' RACE reads, giving one row per CDR3 protein. The sample carries under 140,000 distinct CDR3 sequences, roughly an eighth recorded once. This specimen was whole blood, taken at baseline. The receptor source for this set is an adult who was a healthcare worker with PCR-confirmed SARS-CoV-2 infection or an uninfected control (not recorded which).

This clonotype was seen only a few times. The chain joins TRBV7-9 to TRBJ1-4; 9 bases are shared with TRBD1. Germline V gives CDR1 SEHNR, CDR2 FQNEAQ (reference sequence). CDR3 length: 15 amino acids. V lost 5 bases to trimming and J lost 8 bases; unmatched junction nucleotides: 9. The CDR3 region is CASSLGQGRGEKLFF. CDR3 DNA: TGTGCCAGCAGCCTGGGACAGGGCCGGGGGGAAAAACTGTTTTTT.

This rearrangement joins TRBV6-5 to TRBJ1-1; no clear D. Germline CDR1 and CDR2: MNHEY and SVGAGI. The CDR3 runs to 18 residues. Trimming stripped 3 bases from V and 0 bases from J, with 20 bases between. The CDR3 DNA follows: TGTGCCAGCAGTTATACAATGCCCCAAGAAGACATGAACACTGAAGCTTTCTTT. Amino acid sequence: CASSYTMPQEDMNTEAFF.

This chain connects TRBV2 to TRBJ2-5; D not resolved. The CDR3 sequence is 12 residues long. Germline V CDR1 and CDR2: SNHLY, FYNNEI. V lost 2 bases, J lost 1 base, and 2 bases lay in between. The CDR3 region is CASSESQETQYF. In DNA, the CDR3 is TGTGCCAGCAGTGAATCCCAAGAGACCCAGTACTTC.

This clonotype was detected many times. The chain uses TRBV6-5 and TRBJ1-1; tentative D call: TRBD1 (6 bases). Germline CDR1 MNHEY, CDR2 SVGAGI. The CDR3 runs to 15 residues. Trimming left V 4 bases short and J 3 bases short, with 15 bases between. The CDR3 bases are TGTGCCAGCAGTTCGGTCAAACAGGGATACACTGAAGCTTTCTTT. Translation gives CASSSVKQGYTEAFF.

This clonotype was picked up a small number of times. The chain couples TRBV6-4 to TRBJ1-1, with TRBD1 as a possible D gene (6 bases). This CDR3 spans 14 amino acids. V was pared by 3 bases and J by 4 bases, with 12 bases between. Per the germline V gene, CDR1 is MRHNA and CDR2 is SNTAGT. CDR3 coding DNA: TGTGCCAGCAGTGAAACAGGGACGGGCACTGAAGCTTTCTTT. It translates to CASSETGTGTEAFF.

V is TRBV29-1 and J is TRBJ2-2; D unresolved. CDR3 size: 11 residues. The germline V gene has CDR1 SQVTM and CDR2 ANQGSEA. Deletions cut 7 bases from V and 4 bases from J, with 7 bases between. In DNA form, the CDR3 reads TGCAGCGGGAGTCGCACCGGGGAGCTGTTTTTT. It codes for CSGSRTGELFF.

This clonotype was recorded a few times. V gene TRBV7-9 combines with J gene TRBJ1-1; no definite D call. Germline loops: CDR1 SEHNR, CDR2 FQNEAQ (reference sequence). With 5 bases removed from V and 1 base from J, the gap between germline ends came to 5 bases. This CDR3 contains 12 residues. CDR3 sequence reads: CASSQRNTEAFF. The CDR3 bases are TGTGCCAGCAGCCAAAGGAACACTGAAGCTTTCTTT.

This clonotype was detected a few times. This rearrangement joins TRBV5-1 to TRBJ2-5; D call uncertain. V was shortened by 0 bases and J by 2 bases, with 14 bases between the two germline ends. The CDR3 spans 16 residues. Per germline, CDR1 SGHRS and CDR2 YFSETQ. In DNA, the CDR3 is TGCGCCAGCAGCTTGGTCGGCTTGAGTACACAAGAGACCCAGTACTTC. Translation gives CASSLVGLSTQETQYF.

The J gene is TRBJ1-2, the V gene TRBV27; no clear D. CDR1 is MNHEY and CDR2 is SMNVEV in the germline V gene (reference sequence). V lost 3 bases and J lost 1, with 9 bases in between. The CDR3 consists of 14 residues. CDR3 bases: TGTGCCAGCAGTTTGGGAAGAAATAACTATGGCTACACCTTC. Protein product: CASSLGRNNYGYTF.

Here the CDR3 DNA reads TGTGCCAGCAGTCACGGTGGGACAGGGGGCACCGCTGAAGCTTTCTTT. This sequence encodes CASSHGGTGGTAEAFF. This chain links TRBV6-5 with TRBJ1-1; 12 bases are shared with TRBD1. Germline CDR1 reads MNHEY; CDR2 reads SVGAGI. Trimming at V came to 5 bases and at J to 6 bases, leaving 10 bases not matched to a gene. This CDR3 comprises 16 residues.